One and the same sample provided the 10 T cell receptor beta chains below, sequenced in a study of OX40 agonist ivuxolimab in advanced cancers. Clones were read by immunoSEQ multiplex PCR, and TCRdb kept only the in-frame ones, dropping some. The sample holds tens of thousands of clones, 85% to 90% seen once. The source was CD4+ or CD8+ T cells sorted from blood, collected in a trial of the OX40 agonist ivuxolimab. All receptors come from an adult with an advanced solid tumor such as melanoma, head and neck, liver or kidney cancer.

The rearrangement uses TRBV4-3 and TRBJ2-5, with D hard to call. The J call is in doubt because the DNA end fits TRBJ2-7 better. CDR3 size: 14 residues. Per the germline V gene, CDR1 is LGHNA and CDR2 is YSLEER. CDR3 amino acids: CASSQDGRPHEQYF. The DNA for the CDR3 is TGCGCCAGCAGCCAAGATGGGCGGCCTCACGAGCAGTACTTC.

The CDR3 region has the DNA TGCGCCAGCAGCCAAGTTATAGGCGGGGTCAGGCATGGCTACACCTTC. It specifies CASSQVIGGVRHGYTF. The rearrangement uses TRBV4-3 and TRBJ1-2; no reliable D call. V was trimmed by 1 base and J by 6 bases, leaving 18 bases between them. In germline, CDR1 is LGHNA, CDR2 YSLEER. CDR3 length equals 16 residues.

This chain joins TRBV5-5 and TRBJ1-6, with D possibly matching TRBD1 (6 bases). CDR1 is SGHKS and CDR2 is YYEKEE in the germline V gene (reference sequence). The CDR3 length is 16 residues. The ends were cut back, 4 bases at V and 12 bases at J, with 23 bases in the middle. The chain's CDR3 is CASSGPTGPRLEPLHF. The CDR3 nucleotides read TGTGCCAGCAGCGGCCCGACAGGTCCTAGGTTGGAACCCCTCCACTTT.

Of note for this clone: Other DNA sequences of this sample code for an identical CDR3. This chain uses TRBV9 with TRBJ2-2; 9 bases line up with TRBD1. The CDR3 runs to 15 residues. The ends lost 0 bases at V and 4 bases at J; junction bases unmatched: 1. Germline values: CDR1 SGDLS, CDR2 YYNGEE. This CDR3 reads CASSVETGGTGELFF. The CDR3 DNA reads TGTGCCAGCAGCGTAGAGACAGGGGGCACCGGGGAGCTGTTTTTT.

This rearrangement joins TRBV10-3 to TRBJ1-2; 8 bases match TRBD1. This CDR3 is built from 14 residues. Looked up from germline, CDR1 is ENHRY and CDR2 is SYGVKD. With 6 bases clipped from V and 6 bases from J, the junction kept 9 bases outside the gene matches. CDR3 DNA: TGTGCCATCAGACCCGGGACAGGAAGGAATGGCTACACCTTC. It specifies CAIRPGTGRNGYTF.

This CDR3 is CASSTSDGEKLFF. The CDR3 DNA follows: TGTGCCAGCAGCACCTCGGACGGCGAAAAACTGTTTTTT. The chain uses TRBV7-3 and TRBJ1-4; no clear D. The length of the CDR3 is 13 residues. Deletions cut 5 bases from V and 8 bases from J, with 12 bases between. The germline V gene has CDR1 SGHTA and CDR2 FQGTGA.

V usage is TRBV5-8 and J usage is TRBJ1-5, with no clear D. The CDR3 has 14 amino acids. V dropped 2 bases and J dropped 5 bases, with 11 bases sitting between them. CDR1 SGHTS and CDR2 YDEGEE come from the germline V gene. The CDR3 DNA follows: TGTGCCAGCAGCTTCCCACAAGGGTATCAGCCCCAGCATTTT. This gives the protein CASSFPQGYQPQHF.

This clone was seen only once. The CDR3 loop reads CASSVGSPDTQYF. As DNA, the CDR3 is TGTGCCAGCAGCGTAGGCTCCCCAGATACGCAGTATTTT. The chain is built from TRBV9 and TRBJ2-3, with D unresolved. Trimming removed 0 bases from V and 4 bases from J, with 6 bases in between. CDR1 is SGDLS and CDR2 is YYNGEE in the germline V gene. This CDR3 comprises 13 residues.

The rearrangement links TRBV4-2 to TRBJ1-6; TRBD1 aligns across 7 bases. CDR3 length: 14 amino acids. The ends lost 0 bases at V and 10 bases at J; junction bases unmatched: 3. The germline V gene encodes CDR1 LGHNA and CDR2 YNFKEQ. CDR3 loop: CASSQDRGKSPLHF. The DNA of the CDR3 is TGTGCCAGCAGCCAAGACAGGGGGAAGTCACCCCTCCACTTT.

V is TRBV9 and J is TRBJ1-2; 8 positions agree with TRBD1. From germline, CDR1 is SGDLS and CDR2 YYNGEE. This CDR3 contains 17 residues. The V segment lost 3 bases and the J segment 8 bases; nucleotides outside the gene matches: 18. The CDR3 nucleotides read TGTGCCAGCAGCGAGGGGACAGGATCCCACCTAATCTTGGGCTACACCTTC. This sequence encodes CASSEGTGSHLILGYTF.